The rows below give T cell receptor beta chains drawn from one sample of a study of blood T cell repertoires in COVID-19. TCRdb's copy holds only in-frame clones and misses some; the assay was immunoSEQ multiplex PCR. This table has 95,000 or so clones, 75% to 85% appearing once. The specimen was peripheral blood. These receptors were collected from a man of 80 years or more with COVID-19, enrolled during active disease. CDR3s include the opening cysteine and the closing phenylalanine or tryptophan. A D gene is named only where the DNA matches it firmly. Size values are once, few and many counts, or a class for expanded clones, and some rows have none.

>.|TRBV4-3|TRBJ1-5|.
TGCGCCAGCAGCCAAGATCGCAGGGGTAGCAATCAGCCCCAGCATTTT
CASSQDRRGSNQPQHF
>.|TRBV7-2|TRBJ2-1|.
TGTGCCAGCAGCTTAGTGTATTTGGGGGCGGGCTACAATGAGCAGTTCTTC
CASSLVYLGAGYNEQFF
>.|TRBV6-1|TRBJ2-7|TRBD2
TGTGCCAGCAGTGATGGCGGGGGGATCGACGAGCAGTACTTC
CASSDGGGIDEQYF
>.|TRBV10-2|TRBJ1-2|TRBD1
TGCGCCAGCGGCGGACAGGGAGGAGGCGGCTACACCTTC
CASGGQGGGGYTF
>few|TRBV10-3|TRBJ2-7|.
TGTGCCATCAGTGAGCTTTCCTGGACAACGGCTGCCTACGAGCAGTACTTC
CAISELSWTTAAYEQYF
>few|TRBV5-1|TRBJ1-5|.
TGCGCCAGCAGCTTGTTAAGCAATCAGCCCCAGCATTTT
CASSLLSNQPQHF
>.|TRBV7-9|TRBJ1-4|TRBD1
TGTGCCAGCAGCCGTGCGACAGGGGGCGTAACATGGAATGAAAAACTGTTTTTT
CASSRATGGVTWNEKLFF
>.|TRBV24-1|TRBJ2-3|TRBD2
TGTGCCACCAGCCTAGGACTAGCGGGACACACAGATACGCAGTATTTT
CATSLGLAGHTDTQYF
>.|TRBV10-3|TRBJ1-1|.
TGTGCCATCAGACCGACAATCTCTCCCACTGAAGCTTTCTTT
CAIRPTISPTEAFF
>.|TRBV6-5|TRBJ1-1|TRBD1
TGTGCCAGCAGTACGGGACAGGGCACGAACACTGAAGCTTTCTTT
CASSTGQGTNTEAFF
>few|TRBV6-6|TRBJ1-5|TRBD1
TGTGCCAGCACCCGACAGGGACGTCAGCCCCAGCATTTT
CASTRQGRQPQHF
>once|TRBV5-4|TRBJ2-1|TRBD1
TGTGCCAGCAGCCCGGGACAGGGAGGATGGGCCTCCTACAATGAGCAGTTCTTC
CASSPGQGGWASYNEQFF
>.|TRBV2|TRBJ2-3|TRBD1
TGTGCCAGCTTAAGACAGGGTAGCACAGATACGCAGTATTTT
CASLRQGSTDTQYF
>.|TRBV6-6|TRBJ1-2|.
TGTGCCAGCAGTTACGATACAGGCCAGGGCTATGGCTACACCTTC
CASSYDTGQGYGYTF
>.|TRBV5-1|TRBJ2-7|.
TGCGCCAGCAGCTCGCCAGGGAAAGAGCAGTACTTC
CASSSPGKEQYF
>.|TRBV4-1|TRBJ2-5|TRBD1
TGCGCCAGCAGCAATAGCCGGGCAGGGGGCGGGGAGACCCAGTACTTC
CASSNSRAGGGETQYF